This TCR beta chain was profiled in a study of radiation and T cells in renal cell carcinoma. This CDR3 region has 15 residues. V was clipped by 3 bases and J by 0 bases, with 9 bases between them. Germline values: CDR1 KGHSH, CDR2 LQKENI. Time point described: blood 4 weeks post-SBRT, at nephrectomy. The treatment: 15 Gy SBRT to primary tumor, nephrectomy 4 weeks later. Nephrectomy followed 15 Gy stereotactic body radiation by 4 weeks. After SBRT, blood was collected at 2 and 4 weeks, plus baseline. The data were produced by immunoSEQ multiplex PCR, yet TCRdb's version contains in-frame clones alone and is incomplete. The sample contains approximately 170,000 clones, 88% of which appear only once.

V usage is TRBV18 and J usage is TRBJ1-3; D is uncertain. Sequencing was performed on blood, taken from a patient whose treatment included radiotherapy and nephrectomy. This clonotype originated in a woman between 45 and 65 years old with renal cell carcinoma. CDR3 region: CASSPADHSGNTIYF. In DNA, the CDR3 is TGTGCCAGCTCACCCGCGGACCACTCTGGAAACACCATATATTTT.